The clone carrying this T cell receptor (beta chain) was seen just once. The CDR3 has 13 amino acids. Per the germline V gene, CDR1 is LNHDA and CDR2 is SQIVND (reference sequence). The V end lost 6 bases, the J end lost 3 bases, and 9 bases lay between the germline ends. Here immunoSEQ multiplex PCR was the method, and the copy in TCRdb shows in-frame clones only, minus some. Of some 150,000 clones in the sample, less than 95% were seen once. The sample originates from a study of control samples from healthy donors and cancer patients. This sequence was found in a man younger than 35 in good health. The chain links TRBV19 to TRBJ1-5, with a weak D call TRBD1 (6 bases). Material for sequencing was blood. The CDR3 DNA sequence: TGTGCCAGTAGGGACAGCAACAATCAGCCCCAGCATTTT. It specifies CASRDSNNQPQHF.